This entry is about one T cell receptor beta chain. Its target is not known. The germline CDR1 and CDR2 sequences are MNHEY and SMNVEV (reference sequence). With 1 base removed from V and 0 bases from J, the gap between germline ends came to 7 bases. The CDR3 is 15 amino acids. cDNA libraries for TCR beta contained unique molecular identifiers. T cells, roughly 0.9 to 11 million of them, yielded approximately 530,000 cDNA molecules. TCRdb re-called the PCR reads through MiXCR, storing one row per CDR3 protein. This sample yields roughly 600,000 distinct CDR3 sequences, of which 44% are seen a single time; around 1.7% belongs to the top ten. The entry originates in a study of post-analysis software for immune sequencing data. Across the whole study: Recorded subtypes: relapsing-remitting, secondary progressive, progressive-relapsing; some patients unannotated. Points from the study as a whole: The F measure placed samples prepared in the same batch into strongly shared clusters. Patients with multiple sclerosis recorded significantly lower normalized Chao1 diversity than controls, the study found. TRBV5-6, TRBV5-1 and TRBV20-1 were among four or five TRBV segments more frequent in patients than controls.

The sequencing sample was made of blood. This rearrangement joins TRBV27 to TRBJ2-4; a possible D gene is TRBD2 (5 bases). The receptor was derived from a girl between 10 and 17 years old with multiple sclerosis. This CDR3 is CASSLLGEAKNIQYF. The CDR3 DNA follows: TGTGCCAGCAGTTTATTGGGAGAAGCCAAAAACATTCAGTACTTC.